Sequencing of this T cell receptor beta chain was carried out in a study of T cells in Graves' hyperthyroidism and ophthalmopathy. General study results and limits: Blood samples included most of the expanded thyroid clonotypes exceeding 0.001.

RNA transcripts provided the source from which TCR beta CDR3 regions were amplified. HTBI primers drove first-round RT-PCR of the TCR CDR3. TCRdb analysed the multiplex PCR reads with MiXCR anew, one entry per CDR3 protein. The profile covers about 400,000 distinct CDR3 sequences, with about 25% appearing a single time and more than 60% taken by the ten largest. Newly diagnosed hyperthyroidism patients aged 18 to 65 years had disease lasting under 2 months. Turning to this clonotype: Its target is unknown.

Germline lookup yields CDR1 DFQATT and CDR2 SNEGSKA (reference sequence). Losses at the gene ends were 6 bases for V and 4 bases for J; bases not matched to a gene: 8. The CDR3 is made up of 14 amino acids. This TCR was sampled from a man aged 50 or older with Graves' hyperthyroidism. Source material: blood. The genes are TRBV20-1 and TRBJ2-3; 9 bases agree with TRBD2. The CDR3 protein is CSAHSGSGADTQYF. Here the CDR3 DNA reads TGCAGTGCACATAGCGGGAGTGGTGCAGATACGCAGTATTTT.